This T cell receptor (beta chain) derives from a study of Graves' ophthalmopathy and Graves' hyperthyroidism (dated by TCRdb to about 2018). General notes on the study: Peripheral blood was collected at initial diagnosis, prior to any treatment. The study used TCR beta repertoire signatures to distinguish Graves' ophthalmopathy from Graves' hyperthyroidism and to predict progression to ophthalmopathy. In total, around 140 blood samples were TCR-sequenced: approximately 42 ophthalmopathy, over 70 hyperthyroidism and roughly 17 hyperthyroidism-to-ophthalmopathy patients. To explore V-J signatures distinguishing ophthalmopathy from hyperthyroidism, a discovery set of more than 95 patients (fewer than 45 ophthalmopathy, over 55 stable hyperthyroidism) was enrolled. The independent validation cohort included approximately 19 hyperthyroidism patients plus 17 patients who later progressed from hyperthyroidism to ophthalmopathy. In about six hyperthyroidism patients, the T-cell repertoire of thyroid tissue was compared with the T-cell repertoire of blood. Once sampling was done, hyperthyroidism patients were given methimazole at a starting dose of 30 mg daily, while ophthalmopathy patients were given high-dose intravenous methylprednisolone.

Ophthalmopathy patients were characterized by moderately to severely active disease, a Clinical Activity Score of at least 3, a NOSPECS grade of at least 4, and a disease duration under 3 months. Anyone with other autoimmune diseases, uncontrolled infections, pregnancy or lactation was excluded from the study. Clinical symptoms, serum thyroxine, TRAb, thyroid ultrasound and orbital computed tomography were used for diagnosis. Ficoll-Paque density gradient centrifugation was used to isolate PBMCs from about 10 ml of fresh peripheral blood. Total RNA was extracted using Trizol reagent, and RNA quality was checked on an Agilent 2100 Bioanalyzer. What the research found in general, with its limitations: No statistical method was used to set the sample size in advance, and the investigators knew which group each participant was assigned to. In validation, the model predicted ophthalmopathy progression with about 71% sensitivity and approximately 72% specificity; some 13 predicted patients were CT-confirmed with GO in a median of approximately 6.5 months. In cross-validation, the 13-signature model distinguished ophthalmopathy from stable hyperthyroidism with 87.88% sensitivity and 81% to 82% specificity, while in the test set the corresponding values were roughly 80% and 75%. Most of the expanded thyroid clonotypes with a frequency above 0.001 were also detected in blood, and it was suggested that the thyroid immune response may be reflected by blood repertoires.

For repertoire sequencing, TCR beta CDR3 regions were amplified from RNA transcripts. The first round of RT-PCR was done with HTBI primers and the Qiagen OneStep RT-PCR kit, and was followed by a second round of multiplex PCR, then size selection and purification. The libraries underwent paired-end sequencing with 100 bp reads on an Illumina HiSeq2000. The published analysis was carried out like this. SOAPnuke was used to process the reads, throwing out any read that had adapters, had uncalled bases, had a mean Phred below 15, or lacked an exact constant-primer or identifier match. High-quality paired reads were merged with COPE v1.2.5. Clonotypes were defined as unique nucleotide sequences and were aligned to IMGT TRB V, D and J references using MiTCR v1.1. The analysis was limited to V-J combinations with a frequency above 0.0001, which together covered 99.2% of the repertoires. A TCR clonal expansion and chaos score per V-J combination was defined as the ratio of F50 clonal expansion to chaos observed in the TCRdist matrix. Welch's t-statistics and random forest were used to reduce the features to approximately 13 V-J combinations, which were then used as input to a naive Bayes classifier. The similarity between thyroid and blood repertoires was quantified using the Morisita-Horn index. Starting from the raw public reads, TCRdb applied fastp trimming at Q25, assembled clones with MiXCR and retained in-frame beta chains. A single entry per CDR3 protein holds the most common genes and DNA from its merged rows. These V and J calls originate from TCRdb's pipeline instead of the authors' own analysis. For this sample there are about 240,000 distinct CDR3 sequences; around 42% appear just once. The ten largest make up approximately 44% of the sample.

As concerns this clonotype: Its antigen is not yet known. Nothing much larger sits one base from this clone, and base qualities are not available.

The germline V gene (reference sequence) provides CDR1 DFQATT and CDR2 SNEGSKA. The CDR3 goes from the cysteine to the phenylalanine over 13 residues. The only DNA kept is the CDR3, 39 bases in frame from the first base. Deletion took 5 bases off V and 7 bases off J, with a span of 15 bases between the germline ends. The chain uses TRBV20-1 and TRBJ1-5; no D gene call is confident. Sequenced input: peripheral blood. The receptor was isolated from an adult man with Graves' ophthalmopathy. CDR3 loop: CSAGLTGKQPQHF. The base sequence is TGCAGTGCTGGTCTGACGGGTAAACAGCCCCAGCATTTT.